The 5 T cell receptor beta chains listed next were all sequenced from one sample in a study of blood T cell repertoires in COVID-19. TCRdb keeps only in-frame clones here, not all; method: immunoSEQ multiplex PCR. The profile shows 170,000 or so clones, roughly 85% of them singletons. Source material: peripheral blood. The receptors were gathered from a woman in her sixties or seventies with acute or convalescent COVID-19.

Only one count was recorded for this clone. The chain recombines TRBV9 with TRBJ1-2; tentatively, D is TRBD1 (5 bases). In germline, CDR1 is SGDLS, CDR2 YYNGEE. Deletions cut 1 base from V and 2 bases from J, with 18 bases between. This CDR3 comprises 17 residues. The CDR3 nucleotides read TGTGCCAGCAGCGTAACGACAGAACCAGCTATAAACTATGGCTACACCTTC. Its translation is CASSVTTEPAINYGYTF. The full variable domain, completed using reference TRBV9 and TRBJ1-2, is DSGVTQTPKHLITATGQRVTLRCSPRSGDLSVYWYQQSLDQGLQFLIQYYNGEERAKGNILERFSAQQFPDLHSELNLSSLELGDSALYFCASSVTTEPAINYGYTFGSGTRLTVV.

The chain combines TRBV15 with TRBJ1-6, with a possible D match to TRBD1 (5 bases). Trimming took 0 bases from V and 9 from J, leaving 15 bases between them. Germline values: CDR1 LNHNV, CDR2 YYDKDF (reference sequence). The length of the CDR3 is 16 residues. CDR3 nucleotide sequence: TGTGCCACCAGCAGAGATCGGACCGGGGGGAGTTCACCCCTCCACTTT. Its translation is CATSRDRTGGSSPLHF.

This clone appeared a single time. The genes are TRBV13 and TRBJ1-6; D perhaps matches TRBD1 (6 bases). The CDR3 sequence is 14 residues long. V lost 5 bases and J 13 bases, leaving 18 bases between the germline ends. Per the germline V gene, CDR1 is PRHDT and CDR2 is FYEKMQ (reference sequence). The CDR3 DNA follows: TGTGCCAGCAGCGTGGGGGACACGAATTTGCCCCTCCACTTT. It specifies CASSVGDTNLPLHF. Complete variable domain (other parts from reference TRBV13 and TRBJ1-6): AAGVIQSPRHLIKEKRETATLKCYPIPRHDTVYWYQQGPGQDPQFLISFYEKMQSDKGSIPDRFSAQQFSDYHSELNMSSLELGDSALYFCASSVGDTNLPLHFGNGTRLTVT.

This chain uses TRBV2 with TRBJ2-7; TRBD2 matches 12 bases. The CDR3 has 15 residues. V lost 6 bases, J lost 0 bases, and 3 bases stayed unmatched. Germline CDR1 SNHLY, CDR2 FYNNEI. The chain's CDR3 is CASSRLAGASYEQYF. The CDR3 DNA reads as TGTGCCAGCAGCCGACTAGCGGGAGCCTCCTACGAGCAGTACTTC.

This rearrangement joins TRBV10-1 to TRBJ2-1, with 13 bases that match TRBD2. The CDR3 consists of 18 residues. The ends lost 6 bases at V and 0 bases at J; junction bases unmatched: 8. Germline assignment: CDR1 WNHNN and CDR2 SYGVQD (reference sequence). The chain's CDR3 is CASSAGLAGKDSYNEQFF. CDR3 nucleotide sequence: TGCGCCAGCAGCGCGGGACTAGCGGGGAAAGACTCCTACAATGAGCAGTTCTTC.